This section outlines one TCR beta chain sequence together with its context. No cognate antigen has been identified for it. Nothing much larger sits one base from this clone, and base qualities are not available. The collaborating institutions used their own protocols to collect whole blood in K2EDTA tubes. For TCRbeta analysis, collaborators shipped samples as frozen whole blood, isolated PBMCs, or DNA extracted from either of those sample types. The immunoSEQ Assay, a bias-controlled multiplex PCR, was used to amplify TCRbeta CDR3 regions from genomic DNA. The paper's processing steps were these. Within the assay, amplification of reference gene primers was used to estimate how many nucleated cells each sample contained. Sequence reads were collapsed and filtered to measure the absolute abundance of every unique TCRbeta CDR3 rearrangement. For each sample, productive Simpson clonality was calculated as the square root of Simpson's diversity index over productive rearrangements. In its TCRdb copy, this immuneACCESS table keeps in-frame sequences only and misses some clones. Where compared with another copy, unresolved V genes explain less than half of these, and the others have no known cause. From that table come the V and J calls and clone size; the DNA was used to work out D and trimming. The sample contains fewer than 80,000 clones, 88% of them found a single time. 9.1% of the sample rests with the top ten.

The entry originates in a study of blood T cell repertoires in COVID-19 (dated by TCRdb to the early 2020s). Regarding the complete study: Samples from collaborators originated in the United States, Italy and Spain and spanned both the acute and convalescent phases of COVID-19. The prospective study material was composed of cDNA or gDNA derived from T cells, B-cell-depleted T cells, or PBMCs. Subjects who had been exposed to COVID-19, were actively infected with it, or had recovered from it provided the deeply sampled blood TCRbeta repertoires that made up the dataset. The repertoires were released in a freely available public database intended as a resource for research on the immune response to SARS-CoV-2. Samples were obtained from the ongoing ImmuneRACE study (first 160 participants) and from about 1,300 subjects provided by 6 global collaborators. Nearly every sample came with metadata listing a de-identified subject ID, COVID-19 status, age in years and sex. Where available, HLA class I and class II types were taken from metadata supplied by the sample provider and were not determined by assay-based typing.

Summary of the overall study and its limitations: The amount of clinical and demographic metadata varied by source and participant and was provided uncurated.

CDR1 and CDR2, looked up from the germline V gene (reference sequence), are SGHKS and YYEKEE. The V and J ends are trimmed by 0 bases and 5 bases, leaving 11 bases between them. The CDR3 numbers 14 residues from cysteine through phenylalanine. Solely the CDR3 DNA is kept, with 42 bases framed from the first base. Sample: peripheral blood. This TCR was recovered from a human donor in a cohort sampled during active COVID-19. In this chain, TRBV5-5 is recombined with TRBJ1-1, with the D gene too uncertain to name. The DNA sequence is TGTGCCAGCAGCTTGGGGCAGGTTGAGACTGAAGCTTTCTTT. Its protein is CASSLGQVETEAFF.